The clone carrying this T cell receptor (beta chain) has a handful of counts. The antigen is not known. The data stem from a study of CD8 T cells in ankylosing spondylitis. Study results and limitations: A CD8+ phenotype characterized the disease-linked clones, which were relatively rare in peripheral blood. There was reportedly significant enrichment of clones that were disease-linked in matched ankylosing spondylitis synovial fluid. A number of the motif variants had already been described in reactive arthritis synovial fluid and blood. Characteristic of ankylosing spondylitis blood, it appeared, was a TCR beta motif comprising about eight highly homologous variants.

5'-RACE, quantitative and with molecular barcodes, yielded the TCR beta libraries. TCRdb ran MiXCR on the 5' RACE reads and lists one entry per CDR3 protein. Of roughly 90,000 distinct CDR3 sequences listed, roughly 8.5% are singletons. The receptor's source is a male donor with ankylosing spondylitis. The sequencing input was blood, either unsorted or a sorted T cell fraction (not recorded which).

The CDR3 DNA sequence: TGTGCCACCAGTGGGTCAAGCTTCACAGATACGCAGTATTTT. The encoded protein is CATSGSSFTDTQYF. The V call is TRBV24-1, the J call TRBJ2-3; no reliable D call. The V gene's germline CDR1 is KGHDR and CDR2 SFDVKD. The V gene lost 5 bases and the J gene lost 2 bases, with 10 bases spanning the gap. This CDR3 is built from 14 residues.